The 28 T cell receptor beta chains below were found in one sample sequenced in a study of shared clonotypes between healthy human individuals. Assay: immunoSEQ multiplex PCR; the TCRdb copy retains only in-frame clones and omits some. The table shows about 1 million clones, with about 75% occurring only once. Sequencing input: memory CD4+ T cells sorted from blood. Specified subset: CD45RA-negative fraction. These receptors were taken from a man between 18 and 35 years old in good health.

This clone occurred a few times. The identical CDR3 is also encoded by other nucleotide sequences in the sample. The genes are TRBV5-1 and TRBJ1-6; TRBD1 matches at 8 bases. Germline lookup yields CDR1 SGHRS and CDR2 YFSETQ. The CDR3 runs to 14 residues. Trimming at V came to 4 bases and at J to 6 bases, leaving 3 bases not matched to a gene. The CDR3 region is CASSLDRANSPLHF. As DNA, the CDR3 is TGCGCCAGCAGCCTGGACAGGGCTAATTCACCCCTCCACTTT.

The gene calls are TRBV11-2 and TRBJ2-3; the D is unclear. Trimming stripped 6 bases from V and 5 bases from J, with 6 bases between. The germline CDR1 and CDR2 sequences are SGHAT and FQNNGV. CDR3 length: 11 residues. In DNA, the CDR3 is TGTGCCAGCAGTTCCGTAGATACGCAGTATTTT. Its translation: CASSSVDTQYF.

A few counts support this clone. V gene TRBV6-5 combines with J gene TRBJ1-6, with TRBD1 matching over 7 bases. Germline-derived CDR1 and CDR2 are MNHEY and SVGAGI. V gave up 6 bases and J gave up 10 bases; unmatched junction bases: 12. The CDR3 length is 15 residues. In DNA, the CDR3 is TGTGCCAGCAGAACGTTAGGACAGGACCACTCACCCCTCCACTTT. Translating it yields CASRTLGQDHSPLHF.

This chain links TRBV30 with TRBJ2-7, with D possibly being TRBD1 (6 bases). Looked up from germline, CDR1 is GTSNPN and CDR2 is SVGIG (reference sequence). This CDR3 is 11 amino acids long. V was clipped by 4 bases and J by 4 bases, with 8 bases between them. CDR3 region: CAWKGTYEQYF. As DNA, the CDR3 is TGTGCCTGGAAAGGGACATACGAGCAGTACTTC. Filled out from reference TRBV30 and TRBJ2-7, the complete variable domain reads SQTIHQWPATLVQPVGSPLSLECTVEGTSNPNLYWYRQAAGRGLQLLFYSVGIGQISSEVPQNLSASRPQDRQFILSSKKLLLSDSGFYLCAWKGTYEQYFGPGTRLTVT.

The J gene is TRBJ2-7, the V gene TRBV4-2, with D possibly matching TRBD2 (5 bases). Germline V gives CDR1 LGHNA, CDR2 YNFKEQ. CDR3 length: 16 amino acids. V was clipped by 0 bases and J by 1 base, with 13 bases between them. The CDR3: CASSQDLGGASYEQYF. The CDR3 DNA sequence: TGTGCCAGCAGCCAAGACCTCGGAGGTGCGTCCTACGAGCAGTACTTC.

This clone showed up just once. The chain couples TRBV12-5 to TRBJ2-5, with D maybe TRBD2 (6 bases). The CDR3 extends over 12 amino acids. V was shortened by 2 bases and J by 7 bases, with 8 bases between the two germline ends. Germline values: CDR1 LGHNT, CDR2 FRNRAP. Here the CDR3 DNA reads TGTGCTAGTGGTTTGTCCGGGGGGACCCAGTACTTC. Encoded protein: CASGLSGGTQYF. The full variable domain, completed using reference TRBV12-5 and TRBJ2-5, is DARVTQTPRHKVTEMGQEVTMRCQPILGHNTVFWYRQTMMQGLELLAYFRNRAPLDDSGMPKDRFSAEMPDATLATLKIQPSEPRDSAVYFCASGLSGGTQYFGPGTRLLVL.

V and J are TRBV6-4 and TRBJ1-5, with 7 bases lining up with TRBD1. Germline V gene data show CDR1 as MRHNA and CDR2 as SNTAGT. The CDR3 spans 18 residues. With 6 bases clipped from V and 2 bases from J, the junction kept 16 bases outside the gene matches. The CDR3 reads CASSPRETGLRRNQPQHF. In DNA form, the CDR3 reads TGTGCCAGCAGCCCCCGTGAGACAGGGTTACGGCGCAATCAGCCCCAGCATTTT.

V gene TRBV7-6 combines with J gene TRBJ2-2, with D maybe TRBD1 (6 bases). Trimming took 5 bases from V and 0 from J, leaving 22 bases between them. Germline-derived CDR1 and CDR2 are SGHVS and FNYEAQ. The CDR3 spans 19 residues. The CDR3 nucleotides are TGTGCCAGCAGCCATGAGGGGGAGCATCGGTTCGCGAACACCGGGGAGCTGTTTTTT. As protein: CASSHEGEHRFANTGELFF.

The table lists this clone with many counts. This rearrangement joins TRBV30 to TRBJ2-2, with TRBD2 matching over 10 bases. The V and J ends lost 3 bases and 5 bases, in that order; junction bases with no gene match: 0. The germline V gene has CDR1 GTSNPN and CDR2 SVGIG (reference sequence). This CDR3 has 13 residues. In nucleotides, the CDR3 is TGTGCCTGGAGACTAGCGGGGACCGGGGAGCTGTTTTTT. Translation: CAWRLAGTGELFF.

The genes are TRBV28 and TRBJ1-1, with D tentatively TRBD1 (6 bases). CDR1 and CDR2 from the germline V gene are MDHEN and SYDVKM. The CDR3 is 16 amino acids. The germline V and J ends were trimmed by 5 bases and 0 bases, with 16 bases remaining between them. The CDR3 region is CASSKTGTKMNTEAFF. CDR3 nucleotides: TGTGCCAGCAGTAAGACCGGGACAAAAATGAACACTGAAGCTTTCTTT.

DNA of the CDR3: TGTGCCAGCTCGGCGAACAGGGGGCCCGTCGATAATTCACCCCTCCACTTT. Protein: CASSANRGPVDNSPLHF. The chain links TRBV18 to TRBJ1-6, with 9 positions matching TRBD1. This CDR3 contains 17 residues. The J segment lost 5 bases and the V segment lost 6 bases, leaving 11 bases of the junction unmatched. CDR1 and CDR2 (germline): KGHSH, LQKENI.

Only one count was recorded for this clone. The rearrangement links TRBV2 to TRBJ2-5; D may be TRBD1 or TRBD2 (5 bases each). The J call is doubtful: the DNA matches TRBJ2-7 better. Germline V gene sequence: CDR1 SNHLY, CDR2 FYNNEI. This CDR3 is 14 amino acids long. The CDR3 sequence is CASQWGTSSYEQYF. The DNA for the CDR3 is TGTGCCAGCCAATGGGGGACCAGCTCCTACGAGCAGTACTTC.

In nucleotides, the CDR3 is TGTGCCAGTACTCCCGGGGGGGGCGCTGGCTACAATGAGCAGTTCTTC. This translates into CASTPGGGAGYNEQFF. The chain joins TRBV19 to TRBJ2-1; 8 bases map to TRBD2. Germline lookup yields CDR1 LNHDA and CDR2 SQIVND (reference sequence). The CDR3 is 16 amino acids. J was trimmed by 3 bases and V by 7 bases; bases with no gene match: 11.

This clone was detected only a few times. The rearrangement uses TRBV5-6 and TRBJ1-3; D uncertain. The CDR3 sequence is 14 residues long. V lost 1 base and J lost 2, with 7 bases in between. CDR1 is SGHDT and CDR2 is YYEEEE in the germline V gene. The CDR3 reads CASSLKRAGNTIYF. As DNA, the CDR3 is TGTGCCAGCAGCTTGAAACGGGCTGGAAACACCATATATTTT.

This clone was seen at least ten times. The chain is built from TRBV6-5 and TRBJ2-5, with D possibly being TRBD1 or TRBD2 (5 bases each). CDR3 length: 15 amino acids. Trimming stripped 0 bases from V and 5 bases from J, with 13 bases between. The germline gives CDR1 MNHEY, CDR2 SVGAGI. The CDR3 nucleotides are TGTGCCAGCAGTTACTCCAGGGTCTCTAGCGAGACCCAGTACTTC. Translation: CASSYSRVSSETQYF.

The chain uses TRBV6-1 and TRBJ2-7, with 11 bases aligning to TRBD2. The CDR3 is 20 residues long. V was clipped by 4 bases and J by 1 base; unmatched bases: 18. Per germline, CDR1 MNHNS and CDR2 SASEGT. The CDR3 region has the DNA TGTGCCAGCAGTGTAGACCGTGGGACTAGCGGTACCGGATCTTCCTACGAGCAGTACTTC. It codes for CASSVDRGTSGTGSSYEQYF.

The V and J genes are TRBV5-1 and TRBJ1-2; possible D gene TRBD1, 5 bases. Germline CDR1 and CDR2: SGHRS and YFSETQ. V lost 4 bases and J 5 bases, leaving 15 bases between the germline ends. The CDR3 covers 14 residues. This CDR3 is CASSGDRAGYGYTF. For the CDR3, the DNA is TGCGCCAGCAGCGGGGACCGGGCGGGGTATGGCTACACCTTC.

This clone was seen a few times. DNA for the CDR3: TGCGCCAGCAGCCACCTCGGACACCAAACTAATGAAAAACTGTTTTTT. It yields the protein CASSHLGHQTNEKLFF. The rearrangement joins TRBV5-1 to TRBJ1-4; TRBD1 might be the D (5 bases). The CDR3 loop spans 16 amino acids. CDR1 is SGHRS, CDR2 YFSETQ, per germline. V was trimmed by 4 bases and J by 1 base, leaving 14 bases between them.

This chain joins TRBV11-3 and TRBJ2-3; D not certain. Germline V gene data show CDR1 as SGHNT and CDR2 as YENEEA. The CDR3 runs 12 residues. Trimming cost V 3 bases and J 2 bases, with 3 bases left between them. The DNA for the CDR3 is TGTGCCAGCAGCTTGAACACAGATACGCAGTATTTT. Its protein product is CASSLNTDTQYF.

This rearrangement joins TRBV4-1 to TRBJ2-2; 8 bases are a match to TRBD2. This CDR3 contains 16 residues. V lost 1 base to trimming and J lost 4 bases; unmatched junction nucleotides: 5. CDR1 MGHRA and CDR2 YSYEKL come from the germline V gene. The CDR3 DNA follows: TGCGCCAGCAGCCAAGCTCGGAGCGGGAGCACCGGGGAGCTGTTTTTT. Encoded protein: CASSQARSGSTGELFF.

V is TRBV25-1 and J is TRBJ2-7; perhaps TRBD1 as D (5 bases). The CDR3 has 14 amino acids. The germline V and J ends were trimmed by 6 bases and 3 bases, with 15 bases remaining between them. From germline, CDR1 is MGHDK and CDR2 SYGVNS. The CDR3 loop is CASSQGGSNYEQYF. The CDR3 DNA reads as TGTGCCAGCAGCCAGGGTGGCAGCAACTACGAGCAGTACTTC.

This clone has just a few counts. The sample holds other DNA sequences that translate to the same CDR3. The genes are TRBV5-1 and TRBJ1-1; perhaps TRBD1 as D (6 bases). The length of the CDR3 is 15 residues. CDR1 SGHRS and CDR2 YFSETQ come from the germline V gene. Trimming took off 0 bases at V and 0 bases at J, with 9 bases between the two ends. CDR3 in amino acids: CASSLAGGLNTEAFF. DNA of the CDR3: TGCGCCAGCAGCTTGGCCGGGGGGCTGAACACTGAAGCTTTCTTT.

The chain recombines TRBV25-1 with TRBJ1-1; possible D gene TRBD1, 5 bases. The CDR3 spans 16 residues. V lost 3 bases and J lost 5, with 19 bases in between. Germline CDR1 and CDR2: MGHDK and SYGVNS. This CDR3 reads CASSDPGSIRGTEAFF. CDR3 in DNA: TGTGCCAGCAGTGACCCAGGGTCAATTCGAGGGACTGAAGCTTTCTTT.

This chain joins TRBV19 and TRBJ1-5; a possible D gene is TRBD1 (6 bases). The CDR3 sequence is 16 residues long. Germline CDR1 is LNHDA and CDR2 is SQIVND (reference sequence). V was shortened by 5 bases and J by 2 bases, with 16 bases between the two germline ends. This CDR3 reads CASSSRGAVGNQPQHF. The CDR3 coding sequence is TGTGCCAGTAGTTCCCGGGGGGCAGTAGGCAATCAGCCCCAGCATTTT.

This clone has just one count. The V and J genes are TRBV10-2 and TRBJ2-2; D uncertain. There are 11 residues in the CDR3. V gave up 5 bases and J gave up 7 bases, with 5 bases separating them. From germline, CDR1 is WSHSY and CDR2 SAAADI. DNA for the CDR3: TGCGCCAGCAGTTACAGCGGGGAGCTGTTTTTT. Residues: CASSYSGELFF.

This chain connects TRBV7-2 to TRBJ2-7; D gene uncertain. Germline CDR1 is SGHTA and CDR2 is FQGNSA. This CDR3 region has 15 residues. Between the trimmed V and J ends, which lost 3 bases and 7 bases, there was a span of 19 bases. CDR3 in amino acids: CASSFYGPNPAEQYF. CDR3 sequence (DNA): TGTGCCAGCAGCTTCTACGGCCCCAACCCCGCGGAGCAGTACTTC.

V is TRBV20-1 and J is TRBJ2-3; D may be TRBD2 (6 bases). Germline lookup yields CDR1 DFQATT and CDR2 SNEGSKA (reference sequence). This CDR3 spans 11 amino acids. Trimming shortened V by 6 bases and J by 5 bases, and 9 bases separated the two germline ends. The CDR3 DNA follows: TGCAGTGCCCCAGCGGGAGATACGCAGTATTTT. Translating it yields CSAPAGDTQYF.

The chain's CDR3 is CSPHTGEETYEQYF. The CDR3 bases are TGCAGCCCGCACACAGGGGAAGAAACCTACGAGCAGTACTTC. The rearrangement uses TRBV29-1 and TRBJ2-7; 7 bases match TRBD1. Germline CDR1 is SQVTM and CDR2 is ANQGSEA. The ends lost 8 bases at V and 2 bases at J; junction bases unmatched: 12. This CDR3 contains 14 residues.